Below are 21 T cell receptor beta chains sequenced from a single sample in a study of cytomegalovirus exposure and HLA in healthy donors. The PCR employed 60 Vbeta primers together with 13 Jbeta primers. Profiled with immunoSEQ multiplex PCR; TCRdb holds only in-frame clones, not every one. The table lists 150,000 to 200,000 clones, around 74% of them singletons. Source material: PBMCs. These receptors were taken from a female donor in good health and CMV-seronegative.

The chain links TRBV7-2 to TRBJ2-1; 13 bases align to TRBD2. This CDR3 region has 19 residues. Germline V gene lookup returns CDR1 SGHTA and CDR2 FQGNSA. V shed 2 bases, J shed 2 bases, and the junction held 9 bases outside the gene matches. CDR3: CASSLPNKTSGGTYNEQFF. CDR3 sequence (DNA): TGTGCCAGCAGCTTACCGAATAAGACTAGCGGGGGGACCTACAATGAGCAGTTCTTC.

The rearrangement joins TRBV7-6 to TRBJ2-5; D remains unclear. V was pared by 1 base and J by 2 bases, with 11 bases between. The CDR3 runs 15 residues. The germline V gene encodes CDR1 SGHVS and CDR2 FNYEAQ. DNA for the CDR3: TGTGCCAGCAGCTTAGTACAGAGAGATCAAGAGACCCAGTACTTC. It is translated as CASSLVQRDQETQYF.

The chain joins TRBV19 to TRBJ1-1; D is unresolved. CDR3 length equals 12 residues. Germline CDR1 is LNHDA and CDR2 is SQIVND (reference sequence). V was shortened by 7 bases and J by 8 bases, with 14 bases between the two germline ends. CDR3 DNA: TGTGCCAGTACGCGGGAGCAGCGGGAAGCTTTCTTT. Protein sequence: CASTREQREAFF. The whole variable domain, filled in from reference TRBV19 and TRBJ1-1, reads DGGITQSPKYLFRKEGQNVTLSCEQNLNHDAMYWYRQDPGQGLRLIYYSQIVNDFQKGDIAEGYSVSREKKESFPLTVTSAQKNPTAFYLCASTREQREAFFGQGTRLTVV.

The J gene is TRBJ1-3, the V gene TRBV19; TRBD1 might be the D (6 bases). V was trimmed by 8 bases and J by 6 bases, leaving 20 bases between them. The germline CDR1 and CDR2 sequences are LNHDA and SQIVND (reference sequence). CDR3 length: 15 amino acids. The chain's CDR3 is CASLPRDIIQNTIYF. CDR3 bases: TGTGCCAGTTTACCCCGGGACATCATACAAAACACCATATATTTT.

The chain couples TRBV6-5 to TRBJ1-5; TRBD1 might be the D (5 bases). V shed 8 bases and J shed 5 bases, with 16 bases lying between them. Germline V lookup: CDR1 MNHEY, CDR2 SVGAGI. This CDR3 is built from 14 residues. In DNA, the CDR3 is TGTGCCAGCGGGCATCGCGGGGCGGATCAGCCCCAGCATTTT. It translates to CASGHRGADQPQHF.

The chain uses TRBV13 and TRBJ2-1; 8 bases align to TRBD2. V lost 3 bases, J lost 14 bases, and 6 bases stayed unmatched. This CDR3 is 12 amino acids long. Germline CDR1 is PRHDT and CDR2 is FYEKMQ (reference sequence). In DNA, the CDR3 is TGTGCCAGCAGCTTTTGGGGACTAGGGGAGTTCTTC. It codes for CASSFWGLGEFF.

This sequence joins TRBV5-4 and TRBJ1-2; 7 nucleotides agree with TRBD1. The CDR3 has 16 amino acids. Germline-derived CDR1 and CDR2 are SGHNT and YYREEE (reference sequence). Germline trimming cut 2 bases from V and 2 bases from J; bases unmatched to any gene: 9. CDR3 nucleotides: TGTGCCAGCAGCTTAATCGGACAGGAGTACAACTATGGCTACACCTTC. Translated: CASSLIGQEYNYGYTF.

The V gene is TRBV5-6, the J gene TRBJ2-2; 8 bases map to TRBD1. V shed 4 bases and J 0 bases; nucleotides not matched to a gene: 5. Germline V gives CDR1 SGHDT, CDR2 YYEEEE. This CDR3 is 16 amino acids long. The CDR3, as DNA: TGTGCCAGCAGCCTACCGGGACAGGCGAACACCGGGGAGCTGTTTTTT. Translating it yields CASSLPGQANTGELFF.

The chain joins TRBV28 to TRBJ1-5; 7 nucleotides match TRBD1. Germline CDR1 is MDHEN and CDR2 is SYDVKM. The CDR3 sequence is 15 residues long. Trimming at V came to 5 bases and at J to 6 bases, leaving 10 bases not matched to a gene. The CDR3 loop reads CASSPTGRSGQPQHF. The CDR3 region has the DNA TGTGCCAGCAGTCCGACAGGGAGGAGTGGTCAGCCCCAGCATTTT.

The chain combines TRBV11-2 with TRBJ1-1; 9 nucleotides agree with TRBD1. V lost 5 bases, J lost 5 bases, and 12 bases stayed unmatched. The CDR3 covers 16 residues. Germline V gene data show CDR1 as SGHAT and CDR2 as FQNNGV. DNA of the CDR3: TGTGCCAGCAGCCTGGACTCACAGGGGGCGAAAACTGAAGCTTTCTTT. It specifies CASSLDSQGAKTEAFF.

This clone has just one count. The sample holds other DNA sequences that translate to the same CDR3. This chain joins TRBV5-4 and TRBJ2-7; 7 nucleotides match TRBD1. The V segment lost 3 bases and the J segment 3 bases; nucleotides outside the gene matches: 6. The CDR3 totals 14 residues. In germline, CDR1 is SGHNT, CDR2 YYREEE (reference sequence). The CDR3 here is CASSSDRANYEQYF. The CDR3 nucleotides read TGTGCCAGCAGCTCAGACAGGGCAAACTACGAGCAGTACTTC.

This chain links TRBV19 with TRBJ2-7; 14 positions match TRBD2. The CDR3 is 16 amino acids. J was trimmed by 3 bases and V by 8 bases; bases with no gene match: 9. Germline values: CDR1 LNHDA, CDR2 SQIVND (reference sequence). The CDR3 is CASAGLAGASHYEQYF. CDR3 coding DNA: TGTGCCAGTGCGGGACTAGCGGGAGCCTCCCACTACGAGCAGTACTTC.

V is TRBV5-4 and J is TRBJ1-2; 8 nucleotides align to TRBD1. The germline CDR1 and CDR2 sequences are SGHNT and YYREEE (reference sequence). The length of the CDR3 is 13 residues. V shed 4 bases and J 2 bases; nucleotides not matched to a gene: 1. The CDR3 DNA reads TGTGCCAGCAGCCGGGACAGGAACTATGGCTACACCTTC. This translates into CASSRDRNYGYTF.

The CDR3 sequence is CASSFFGGGAYEQYF. For the CDR3, the DNA is TGTGCCAGCAGTTTTTTCGGCGGGGGGGCCTACGAGCAGTACTTC. This sequence joins TRBV27 and TRBJ2-7; 9 bases fit TRBD2. The CDR3 length is 15 residues. V gave up 3 bases and J gave up 2 bases; unmatched junction bases: 5. Germline CDR1 MNHEY, CDR2 SMNVEV (reference sequence).

The rearrangement links TRBV10-2 to TRBJ1-2, with 8 bases matching TRBD1. This CDR3 spans 13 amino acids. From germline, CDR1 is WSHSY and CDR2 SAAADI. J lost 4 bases, V lost 4 bases, and 2 bases had no gene match. The CDR3, as DNA: TGCGCCAGCAGTGCACAGGGGGTCTATGGCTACACCTTC. It codes for CASSAQGVYGYTF.

The rearrangement joins TRBV2 to TRBJ2-7, with 7 nucleotides matching TRBD1. CDR3 length equals 15 residues. The V gene end was trimmed by 6 bases and the J gene end by 4 bases; junction bases not matched to a gene: 12. Germline CDR1 SNHLY, CDR2 FYNNEI. The CDR3 loop is CASRANTGEIYEQYF. The CDR3 nucleotides are TGTGCCAGCAGGGCCAACACAGGGGAGATATACGAGCAGTACTTC. The full variable domain, rest sourced from reference TRBV2 and TRBJ2-7, is EPEVTQTPSHQVTQMGQEVILRCVPISNHLYFYWYRQILGQKVEFLVSFYNNEISEKSEIFDDQFSVERPDGSNFTLKIRSTKLEDSAMYFCASRANTGEIYEQYFGPGTRLTVT.

The J gene is TRBJ2-3, the V gene TRBV2, with TRBD1 matching over 9 bases. Germline values: CDR1 SNHLY, CDR2 FYNNEI. The CDR3 consists of 15 residues. Trimming cost V 6 bases and J 1 base; bases outside gene matches: 5. CDR3 bases: TGTGCCAGCAGGTCTACAGGGGGCGGCACAGATACGCAGTATTTT. This sequence encodes CASRSTGGGTDTQYF.

The chain has TRBV7-3 and TRBJ1-2, with a possible D match to TRBD1 (6 bases). The CDR3 totals 15 residues. Trimming pared 1 base from V and 0 bases from J, leaving 9 bases between. Looked up from germline, CDR1 is SGHTA and CDR2 is FQGTGA. The CDR3 DNA reads TGTGCCAGCAGCTTAAGGCCAGGGGCTAACTATGGCTACACCTTC. It encodes CASSLRPGANYGYTF.

The rearrangement links TRBV25-1 to TRBJ1-3; perhaps TRBD1 as D (6 bases). The germline gives CDR1 MGHDK, CDR2 SYGVNS. The length of the CDR3 is 14 residues. Trimming removed 0 bases at V and 8 bases at J, with 11 bases between. This CDR3 is CASSEYGRGDTIYF. In DNA form, the CDR3 reads TGTGCCAGCAGTGAATATGGCAGGGGAGACACCATATATTTT.

The CDR3 DNA reads as TGTGCCTGGAGTGTACGGGGGGCGGGTGGCTACACCTTC. Its translation: CAWSVRGAGGYTF. V and J are TRBV30 and TRBJ1-2; D is perhaps TRBD1 (6 bases). Germline V CDR1 and CDR2: GTSNPN, SVGIG (reference sequence). There are 13 residues in the CDR3. The V end was cut by 0 bases, the J end by 7 bases, with 12 bases between.

The chain recombines TRBV7-9 with TRBJ1-4, with unresolved D. The length of the CDR3 is 15 residues. V was pared by 1 base and J by 2 bases, with 8 bases between. Germline CDR1 reads SEHNR; CDR2 reads FQNEAQ (reference sequence). DNA for the CDR3: TGTGCCAGCAGCTTAGAGACGGGGACTAATGAAAAACTGTTTTTT. It translates to CASSLETGTNEKLFF.